A single sample gave rise to the 6 T cell receptor beta chains below, sequenced in a study of T-cell reconstitution after alpha-beta-depleted transplantation in children. Molecular barcoding with unique molecular identifiers was used for the TCRbeta library. MiXCR was run by TCRdb on the PCR reads, yielding one entry per CDR3 protein. The table records around 440,000 distinct CDR3 sequences, roughly a tenth of them present only once. Source: PBMCs, taken before TCRalphabeta/CD19-depleted stem cell transplant. These receptors were collected from a child aged 2 to 15 with inherited bone marrow failure, due to receive a stem cell transplant.

This clonotype was detected only a few times. This chain joins TRBV7-9 and TRBJ2-3, with 9 bases lining up with TRBD2. Germline-derived CDR1 and CDR2 are SEHNR and FQNEAQ (reference sequence). This CDR3 spans 16 amino acids. Losses at the gene ends were 2 bases for V and 0 bases for J; bases not matched to a gene: 3. The DNA of the CDR3 is TGTGCCAGCAGCTTAAGCGGGAGGCCCAGCACAGATACGCAGTATTTT. This sequence encodes CASSLSGRPSTDTQYF.

Ten or more counts support this clonotype. The J gene is TRBJ2-1, the V gene TRBV12-3 or TRBV12-4; D call uncertain. There are 16 residues in the CDR3. Trimming pared 5 bases from V and 5 bases from J, leaving 19 bases between. In nucleotides, the CDR3 is TGTGCCAGCAGTCCCCCCCACCAGGCGGAGAACAATGAGCAGTTCTTC. It codes for CASSPPHQAENNEQFF.

This clonotype was detected only a few times. V and J are TRBV20-1 and TRBJ1-3; unclear D gene. Germline V gives CDR1 DFQATT, CDR2 SNEGSKA (reference sequence). V was cut by 5 bases and J by 4 bases, with 9 bases left in between. The CDR3 totals 12 residues. The CDR3 loop reads CSARHIGNTIYF. CDR3 DNA: TGCAGTGCTCGACATATCGGAAACACCATATATTTT.

In its sample, this clonotype was seen many times. The chain carries TRBV5-1 and TRBJ2-2; D remains unclear. The CDR3 is 12 residues long. The germline V gene has CDR1 SGHRS and CDR2 YFSETQ. Trimming left V 6 bases short and J 5 bases short, with 8 bases between. For the CDR3, the DNA is TGCGCCAGCACGGGTGATACCGGGGAGCTGTTTTTT. Translated: CASTGDTGELFF.

Many counts were recorded for this clonotype. The J gene is TRBJ2-1, the V gene TRBV4-3; possible D gene TRBD2, 6 bases. The V gene's germline CDR1 is LGHNA and CDR2 YSLEER. The V and J ends lost 0 bases and 2 bases respectively, with 8 bases between them. The CDR3 runs 15 residues. CDR3 sequence: CASSQDPGAYNEQFF. The CDR3 nucleotides are TGCGCCAGCAGCCAAGATCCGGGAGCCTACAATGAGCAGTTCTTC.

V usage is TRBV4-1 and J usage is TRBJ2-3, with D tentatively TRBD1 or TRBD2 (5 bases each). The V gene's germline CDR1 is MGHRA and CDR2 YSYEKL. Trimming took off 6 bases at V and 6 bases at J, with 19 bases between the two ends. This CDR3 is built from 15 residues. CDR3 amino acids: CASRGDQLTADTQYF. In nucleotides, the CDR3 is TGCGCCAGCAGGGGGGACCAGTTAACAGCCGATACGCAGTATTTT.